Listed below are T cell receptor beta chains from one sample, sequenced in a study of regulatory T cells in long-lasting Graves disease. Each CDR3 protein is one row after TCRdb ran MiXCR on the multiplex PCR reads. The data show about 290,000 distinct CDR3 sequences, 22% seen once. Sample: peripheral blood mononuclear cells (PBMCs), taken when the disease was refractory, from a patient treated with antithyroid drugs. The source is a female donor with Graves disease. The CDR3 runs from the conserved cysteine through the conserved F or W. D genes are given only for firm matches. A clone size is listed for some rows: how often the clone was seen (once, few, many), or a class if it is expanded.

size	length	V	J	D	CDR3	DNA
NA	15	TRBV30	TRBJ1-2	TRBD1	CAWSGRGQLGYGYTF	TGTGCCTGGAGTGGAAGGGGACAGCTGGGGTATGGCTACACCTTC
NA	14	TRBV28	TRBJ2-1	TRBD2	CASSSSGVYNEQFF	TGTGCCAGCAGTTCTAGCGGGGTCTACAATGAGCAGTTCTTC
NA	16	TRBV7-9	TRBJ2-3	NA	CASSFGPVPGTDTQYF	TGTGCCAGCAGCTTTGGTCCGGTCCCAGGCACAGATACGCAGTATTTT
NA	14	TRBV6-1	TRBJ1-5	NA	CASTQKGPGQPQHF	TGTGCCAGCACCCAGAAAGGGCCAGGTCAGCCCCAGCATTTT
NA	16	TRBV7-2	TRBJ2-1	TRBD2	CASSLRGTSGSFEQFF	TGTGCCAGCAGTCTTAGAGGGACTAGCGGGAGTTTTGAGCAGTTCTTC
NA	15	TRBV12-3/TRBV12-4	TRBJ1-1	NA	CASSVQGYMNTEAFF	TGTGCCAGCAGTGTACAAGGGTACATGAACACTGAAGCTTTCTTT
many	15	TRBV12-3/TRBV12-4	TRBJ1-4	TRBD1	CASSDPRGESEKLFF	TGTGCCAGCAGTGATCCCAGGGGGGAGAGTGAAAAACTGTTTTTT
NA	18	TRBV4-3	TRBJ2-7	NA	CASSQDSPIGGANYEQYF	TGCGCCAGCAGCCAAGATTCTCCCATTGGGGGGGCCAACTACGAGCAGTACTTC
many	15	TRBV6-9	TRBJ2-7	TRBD2	CASSYGREGHYEQYF	TGTGCCAGCAGTTACGGGCGGGAGGGCCACTACGAGCAGTACTTC
few	16	TRBV6-1	TRBJ2-3	TRBD2	CASSETSGRSTDTQYF	TGTGCCAGCAGTGAGACTAGCGGGAGAAGCACAGATACGCAGTATTTT
few	16	TRBV18	TRBJ2-4	TRBD1	CASSGTGGPFKNIQYF	TGTGCCAGCTCCGGAACAGGGGGACCTTTCAAAAACATTCAGTACTTC
NA	19	TRBV5-5	TRBJ2-2	TRBD2	CASSLVGQAGVYLAGELFF	TGTGCCAGCAGCTTGGTTGGGCAAGCGGGAGTGTATCTCGCCGGGGAGCTGTTTTTT